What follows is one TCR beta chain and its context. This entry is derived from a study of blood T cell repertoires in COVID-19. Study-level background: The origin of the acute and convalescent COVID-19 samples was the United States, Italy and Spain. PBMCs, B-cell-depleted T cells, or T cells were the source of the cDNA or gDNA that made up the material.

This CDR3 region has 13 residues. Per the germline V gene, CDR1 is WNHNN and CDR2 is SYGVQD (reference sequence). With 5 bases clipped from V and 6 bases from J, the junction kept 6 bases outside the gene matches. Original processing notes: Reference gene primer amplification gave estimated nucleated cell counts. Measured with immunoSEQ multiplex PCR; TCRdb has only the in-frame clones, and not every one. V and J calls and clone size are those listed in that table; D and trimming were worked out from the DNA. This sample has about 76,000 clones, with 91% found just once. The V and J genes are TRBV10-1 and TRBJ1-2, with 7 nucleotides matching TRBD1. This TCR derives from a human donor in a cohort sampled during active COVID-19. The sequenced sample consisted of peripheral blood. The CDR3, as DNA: TGCGCCAGCAGTCGTAGGGACAGAAATGGCTACACCTTC. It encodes CASSRRDRNGYTF.